A selection of T cell receptor beta chains follows, all from one sample in a study of blood T cell repertoires in COVID-19. Using immunoSEQ multiplex PCR, the repertoire was profiled, and TCRdb retains in-frame clones only, with some absent. The profile covers 250,000 or so clones, with almost 85% appearing a single time and around 1.9% taken by the ten largest. Sample: peripheral blood. These receptors came from a woman older than 75 with acute or convalescent COVID-19. CDR3s leave out the opening cysteine and the closing phenylalanine or tryptophan. The order of the fields is D gene, J gene, V gene, CDR3 protein. D genes are given only for firm matches.

TRBD1 | TRBJ1-2 | TRBV9 | ASRGTGGKSDYGYT
NA | TRBJ2-2 | TRBV7-2 | ASSFTRGWGELF
TRBD1 | TRBJ2-7 | TRBV4-1 | ASSQILGQGWVYEQY
NA | TRBJ2-5 | TRBV19 | ASREGSRETQY
NA | TRBJ1-3 | TRBV5-4 | ASSFGGHITGNTIY
TRBD1 | TRBJ2-1 | TRBV15 | ATSRAGQGANEQF
TRBD1 | TRBJ1-2 | TRBV7-9 | ASSLQQGLLNYGYT
TRBD1 | TRBJ2-1 | TRBV18 | ASSSDPTGVVGNEQF
NA | TRBJ1-6 | TRBV28 | ASTESTGYNSPLH
NA | TRBJ1-3 | TRBV7-2 | ASSAGVRNTIY
NA | TRBJ1-6 | TRBV30 | AWSRLAGDFNNSPLH
TRBD1 | TRBJ2-7 | TRBV28 | ASSLGTVNYEQY
TRBD2 | TRBJ2-1 | TRBV2 | ASSGLAATYNEQF
NA | TRBJ1-1 | TRBV7-9 | ASSFSNTEAF
NA | TRBJ1-6 | TRBV30 | AWSASGHLYNSPLH
NA | TRBJ2-6 | TRBV28 | ASSFGQPSSGANVLT
NA | TRBJ2-3 | TRBV7-2 | ASSWTPTGSSTDTQY
TRBD2 | TRBJ2-2 | TRBV19 | ASSGGRWGGELF
TRBD1 | TRBJ1-3 | TRBV19 | ASSSPGTGGNTIY
NA | TRBJ2-1 | TRBV11-3 | ASSLAQNTDNEQF
TRBD2 | TRBJ2-5 | TRBV28 | ASSPRLAGYKETQY
NA | TRBJ1-6 | TRBV10-3 | AISERDNSPLH
NA | TRBJ1-2 | TRBV3-1/TRBV3-2 | ASSHQGGGYT
TRBD2 | TRBJ2-7 | TRBV6-2/TRBV6-3 | ASSYSSTSGSYEQY
TRBD2 | TRBJ2-1 | TRBV7-3 | ASSPQSGGYNEQF
NA | TRBJ2-7 | TRBV2 | ASSVGRGEQY
TRBD1 | TRBJ1-3 | TRBV7-8 | ASSREPGQGGNTIY
NA | TRBJ2-1 | TRBV4-2 | ASSPRGADSEQF
NA | TRBJ2-7 | TRBV7-8 | ASSLQPRAYEQY
NA | TRBJ2-7 | TRBV7-3 | ASSLEPSAGEQY
TRBD1 | TRBJ1-2 | TRBV5-6 | ASRRTGNYGYT
NA | TRBJ1-5 | TRBV5-6 | ASSFRLYQPQH
TRBD2 | TRBJ2-1 | TRBV5-1 | ASSLEAGSNEQF
NA | TRBJ2-3 | TRBV19 | ASSSGPIGGTQY
TRBD1 | TRBJ1-2 | TRBV9 | ASSPSDRSYGYT
TRBD1 | TRBJ2-1 | TRBV7-3 | ASSLYAGTGDNEQF
TRBD2 | TRBJ2-5 | TRBV5-6 | ASSGNAGGGTQY
TRBD2 | TRBJ2-5 | TRBV18 | ASSPRTSQGRETQY
TRBD1 | TRBJ1-2 | TRBV7-3 | ASGMVGQRGRGGYT
NA | TRBJ1-1 | TRBV28 | ASSFSVNTEAF
TRBD2 | TRBJ2-1 | TRBV27 | ASSLESTSGLNEQF
TRBD1 | TRBJ1-3 | TRBV9 | ASSVIPGQGSGNTIY
TRBD1 | TRBJ1-1 | TRBV6-5 | ASSLGTGDEAF
TRBD1 | TRBJ1-6 | TRBV5-1 | ASSLGTGSSPLH
TRBD2 | TRBJ2-2 | TRBV6-6 | ASSYPLGEGPGELF
NA | TRBJ1-6 | TRBV5-1 | ASSTGDNSPLH